The entry below describes one T cell receptor beta chain. Its antigen is currently not known. No much larger clone is present one base from it, and per-base qualities are unavailable. CDR1 and CDR2, looked up from the germline V gene, are LGHNA and YSLEER. The V end gives up 0 bases and the J end 10 bases, leaving 8 bases in the junction not matched to a gene. The CDR3 has 14 amino acids, counting the end cysteine and phenylalanine. Here the CDR3 DNA is all that survives: 42 bases in frame from base 1. This entry belongs to a study of Ad26.COV2.S vaccination and SARS-CoV-2 variants (dated by TCRdb to about 2021). Regarding the research as a whole: Vaccine-arm donors came from COV1001, a multicentre, randomized, double-blind, placebo-controlled phase I-IIa trial of Ad26.COV2.S in healthy adults. Ad26.COV2.S was administered intramuscularly at 5 x 10^10 or 1 x 10^11 viral particles, either as a single shot or as two shots given 56 days apart. TCRbeta repertoire sequencing was used to assess the specificity and breadth of SARS-CoV-2-reactive T cell receptors after Ad26.COV2.S vaccination. Trial participants were randomized into five groups of five: low-dose or high-dose Ad26.COV2.S given once or twice, or placebo on both occasions. A total of 32 samples were included in the TCR-sequenced set, comprising 19 Ad26.COV2.S vaccine recipients, 5 placebo recipients and 8 SARS-CoV-2 convalescent individuals. Investigators did not know the trial group allocation while performing experiments and assessing outcomes.

Summary of the overall study and its limitations: Substantial breadth of spike-specific CD8+ and CD4+ T cell responses was reported after vaccination. Non-spike TCR breadth was comparable between vaccine and placebo recipients, consistent with the vaccine containing only spike. Compared with placebo recipients, Ad26.COV2.S recipients showed higher spike-specific TCR breadth (P = 0.0014). The authors noted that total T cell responses may have been underestimated by the TCR breadth and depth analyses. The study was not powered for comparison of responses between vaccine doses or regimens.

This specimen's treatment or condition label, interpreted: 19 received Ad26.COV2.S at low or high dose, single or two shots; roughly 5 received placebo; per-sample allocation not given. Repertoires of vaccine and placebo recipients were sequenced from samples taken on day 63 after the first injection. Between 29 July and 7 August 2020, Cohort 1b enrolled 25 adults aged 18-55 years at one site in Boston, USA. Ad26.COV2.S was a replication-incompetent adenovirus type 26 vector that expressed a prefusion-stabilized SARS-CoV-2 spike protein derived from the original Wuhan strain. The immunoSEQ Assay was used to sequence TCRbeta CDR3 regions. After extraction, genomic DNA underwent amplification by bias-controlled multiplex PCR, followed by high-throughput sequencing. Per the source publication's procedure: To quantify the absolute abundance of every unique TCRbeta CDR3 region, sequences were collapsed and filtered. Usable DNA was measured by amplifying reference genes present in all nucleated cells, and TCRbeta template counts were normalized to that usable DNA to estimate T cell fraction. Repertoire TCRs were annotated as SARS-CoV-2-specific by exact matching of V gene, CDR3 amino acid sequence and J gene to a known reactive TCR set. The reference SARS-CoV-2 TCR set came from MIRA and was filtered for enrichment in COVID-19-positive ImmuneCODE repertoires, removing public or cross-reactive TCRs. Using the MIRA antigens, annotated TCRs were further analysed by specific ORF or by position within an ORF. Breadth was defined as the number of annotated unique rearrangements divided by the total number of unique productive rearrangements, and depth was defined as the summed frequency of the annotated unique rearrangements. TCR breadth was compared between groups using two-sided Wilcoxon rank-sum tests. The immuneACCESS repertoire file appears here via TCRdb, limited to in-frame rearrangements. These files lack a portion of the clones; in checked studies, under half of the deficit traces to unresolved V genes, and the cause of the others is not known. V and J calls and clone size are copied from that table; D and trimming were computed from the DNA. The sample table lists around 300,000 clones, roughly nine tenths of them with a count of one. The ten largest account for around 5% of the sample.

The sample was peripheral blood, taken in a trial of Ad26.COV2.S vaccine versus placebo. The receptor's source is a person between 18 and 60 years old who received the Ad26.COV2.S COVID-19 vaccine or a placebo. The chain couples TRBV4-3 to TRBJ1-1, with TRBD1 matching 7 junction bases. The CDR3 region reads CASSQDRGGTVAFF. The DNA sequence follows: TGCGCCAGCAGCCAAGATCGAGGGGGCACGGTAGCTTTCTTT.